Listed below are T cell receptor beta chains from one sample, sequenced in a study of radiation and T cells in renal cell carcinoma. Clones were read by immunoSEQ multiplex PCR, and TCRdb kept only the in-frame ones, dropping some. The table records around 100,000 clones, 65% to 90% of them present only once. Specimen: blood, collected from a patient whose treatment included radiotherapy and nephrectomy. These receptors were taken from a man aged 55-75 years with renal cell carcinoma. Each CDR3 is given with its conserved first and last residue. Each record gives: D gene, V gene, clone size, J gene, CDR3 DNA, CDR3 protein. The D gene is left open where the match is weak. Not every row has a clone size; where given, it reads once, few, many or a size class.

d_gene: NA
v_gene: TRBV7-2
abundance: NA
j_gene: TRBJ2-3
CDR3nt: TGTGCCAGCAGCTTATCCGGGACGATCACAGATACGCAGTATTTT
CDR3aa: CASSLSGTITDTQYF

d_gene: TRBD1
v_gene: TRBV27
abundance: NA
j_gene: TRBJ1-4
CDR3nt: TGTGCCAGCAGTTTAGGGACAGGCCTTAATGAAAAACTGTTTTTT
CDR3aa: CASSLGTGLNEKLFF

d_gene: NA
v_gene: TRBV5-1
abundance: NA
j_gene: TRBJ1-1
CDR3nt: TGCGCCAGCAGCTTGGTAGCGCGGTCGAACACTGAAGCTTTCTTT
CDR3aa: CASSLVARSNTEAFF

d_gene: TRBD1
v_gene: TRBV5-8
abundance: NA
j_gene: TRBJ2-7
CDR3nt: TGTGCCAGCAGCTTGGAAGGGGGCTTTCGGGACGAGCAGTACTTC
CDR3aa: CASSLEGGFRDEQYF

d_gene: TRBD2
v_gene: TRBV2
abundance: once
j_gene: TRBJ2-7
CDR3nt: TGTGCCAGCAGTGAAGGGACTAGCGGATTACTCTACGAGCAGTACTTC
CDR3aa: CASSEGTSGLLYEQYF

d_gene: TRBD2
v_gene: TRBV5-1
abundance: NA
j_gene: TRBJ2-5
CDR3nt: TGCGCCAGCAGCGTAAAAACCGGGACTAGCGGGAGTGAGACCCAGTACTTC
CDR3aa: CASSVKTGTSGSETQYF

d_gene: NA
v_gene: TRBV28
abundance: NA
j_gene: TRBJ1-5
CDR3nt: TGTGCCAGCAGTTTATTCGGTAATTGGGGCAATCAGCCCCAGCATTTT
CDR3aa: CASSLFGNWGNQPQHF

d_gene: NA
v_gene: TRBV27
abundance: NA
j_gene: TRBJ1-5
CDR3nt: TGTGCCAGCAGTTTAAGCCCGTCAGGCGCTGATCAGCCCCAGCATTTT
CDR3aa: CASSLSPSGADQPQHF

d_gene: NA
v_gene: TRBV6-5
abundance: NA
j_gene: TRBJ2-1
CDR3nt: TGTGCCAGCAGCAATCAGGTATCCTACAATGAGCAGTTCTTC
CDR3aa: CASSNQVSYNEQFF

d_gene: NA
v_gene: TRBV29-1
abundance: NA
j_gene: TRBJ2-7
CDR3nt: TGCAGCGTTCAGAGGGCTTACGAGCAGTACTTC
CDR3aa: CSVQRAYEQYF

d_gene: NA
v_gene: TRBV6-1
abundance: once
j_gene: TRBJ1-2
CDR3nt: TGTGCCAGCACCATAACGGGACGGGGAAACTATGGCTACACCTTC
CDR3aa: CASTITGRGNYGYTF

d_gene: TRBD2
v_gene: TRBV5-1
abundance: NA
j_gene: TRBJ2-2
CDR3nt: TGCGCCAGCAGTCCGGGACTAGCGGGAGGGCCTAACACCGGGGAGCTGTTTTTT
CDR3aa: CASSPGLAGGPNTGELFF

d_gene: NA
v_gene: TRBV29-1
abundance: NA
j_gene: TRBJ2-7
CDR3nt: TGCAGCGTTTTGGTTCCAGGTGACGAGCAGTACTTC
CDR3aa: CSVLVPGDEQYF

d_gene: TRBD2
v_gene: TRBV5-1
abundance: NA
j_gene: TRBJ2-1
CDR3nt: TGCGCCACCCGGGCTGGGACTAGCGTCTACAATGAGCAGTTCTTC
CDR3aa: CATRAGTSVYNEQFF

d_gene: NA
v_gene: TRBV7-9
abundance: NA
j_gene: TRBJ1-2
CDR3nt: TGTGCCAGCAGCCTCACCGCGAATGGAGACCCCTATGGCTACACCTTC
CDR3aa: CASSLTANGDPYGYTF

d_gene: NA
v_gene: TRBV4-1
abundance: NA
j_gene: TRBJ2-6
CDR3nt: TGCGCCAGCAGCCAAGATGCAGACTCTGGGGCCAACGTCCTGACTTTC
CDR3aa: CASSQDADSGANVLTF

d_gene: TRBD2
v_gene: TRBV27
abundance: NA
j_gene: TRBJ2-3
CDR3nt: TGTGCCAGCAGTACGGGACTAGCGGGAATTGATACGCAGTATTTT
CDR3aa: CASSTGLAGIDTQYF

d_gene: NA
v_gene: TRBV15
abundance: NA
j_gene: TRBJ1-2
CDR3nt: TGTGCCACCAGCAGAAGCAGGGAAGACTATGGCTACACCTTC
CDR3aa: CATSRSREDYGYTF

d_gene: TRBD1
v_gene: TRBV4-1
abundance: NA
j_gene: TRBJ2-7
CDR3nt: TGCGCCAGCAGCCAAGGCCCCCAAACAGGGGACTACGAGCAGTACTTC
CDR3aa: CASSQGPQTGDYEQYF

d_gene: NA
v_gene: TRBV5-6
abundance: NA
j_gene: TRBJ2-7
CDR3nt: TGTGCCAGCAGCTTGTACTTAGTCCACGAGCAGTACTTC
CDR3aa: CASSLYLVHEQYF

d_gene: TRBD2
v_gene: TRBV5-6
abundance: NA
j_gene: TRBJ2-1
CDR3nt: TGTGCCAGCAGAACCCTAGCGGCCCCTTACAATGAGCAGTTCTTC
CDR3aa: CASRTLAAPYNEQFF

d_gene: TRBD1
v_gene: TRBV10-3
abundance: NA
j_gene: TRBJ2-7
CDR3nt: TGTGCCATCAGTGGACCGGGACAGGGCTCGGGTGACGAGCAGTACTTC
CDR3aa: CAISGPGQGSGDEQYF